The 18 T cell receptor beta chains in this list originate from one sample, sequenced in a study of OX40 agonist ivuxolimab in advanced cancers. The data were produced by immunoSEQ multiplex PCR, yet TCRdb's version contains in-frame clones alone and is incomplete. The table lists around 68,000 clones, around 87% of them singletons. The sequenced sample was CD4+ or CD8+ T cells sorted from blood, obtained in a trial of the OX40 agonist ivuxolimab. These receptors came from an adult with an advanced solid tumor such as melanoma, head and neck, liver or kidney cancer.

This clone was found once. This chain connects TRBV10-3 to TRBJ2-3; 9 bases agree with TRBD1. The V gene end was trimmed by 6 bases and the J gene end by 4 bases; junction bases not matched to a gene: 8. From germline, CDR1 is ENHRY and CDR2 SYGVKD. The length of the CDR3 is 15 residues. The CDR3 DNA reads TGTGCCATCAGGGAGGACAGGGGTGTGGCAGATACGCAGTATTTT. It codes for CAIREDRGVADTQYF.

The rearrangement joins TRBV5-1 to TRBJ2-3, with D maybe TRBD1 (7 bases). V lost 0 bases to trimming and J lost 6 bases, with 14 bases between them. This CDR3 spans 15 amino acids. Germline loops: CDR1 SGHRS, CDR2 YFSETQ. The CDR3 coding sequence is TGCGCCAGCAGCTTGGTGACAGGGACTGACGATACGCAGTATTTT. It specifies CASSLVTGTDDTQYF.

This chain uses TRBV5-5 with TRBJ1-1; D remains ambiguous. Germline CDR1 and CDR2: SGHKS and YYEKEE (reference sequence). This CDR3 spans 12 amino acids. V was cut by 7 bases and J by 2 bases, with 9 bases left in between. CDR3 in amino acids: CASRTDNTEAFF. The CDR3 bases are TGTGCCAGCCGGACCGATAACACTGAAGCTTTCTTT. Variable domain in full (rest from reference TRBV5-5 and TRBJ1-1): DAGVTQSPTHLIKTRGQQVTLRCSPISGHKSVSWYQQVLGQGPQFIFQYYEKEERGRGNFPDRFSARQFPNYSSELNVNALLLGDSALYLCASRTDNTEAFFGQGTRLTVV.

The rearrangement uses TRBV6-1 and TRBJ2-2; no reliable D call. The V end lost 1 base, the J end lost 5 bases, and 11 bases lay between the germline ends. This CDR3 has 15 residues. CDR1 MNHNS and CDR2 SASEGT come from the germline V gene. The CDR3 nucleotides are TGTGCCAGCAGTGAAGGGAGCCTTGTTACCGGGGAGCTGTTTTTT. This translates into CASSEGSLVTGELFF.

The chain joins TRBV2 to TRBJ2-7, with D perhaps matching TRBD1 (6 bases). Trimming took off 6 bases at V and 0 bases at J, with 12 bases between the two ends. The length of the CDR3 is 14 residues. CDR1 and CDR2 from the germline V gene are SNHLY and FYNNEI. The CDR3: CASRNRDNSYEQYF. DNA for the CDR3: TGTGCCAGCAGAAACCGGGACAACTCCTACGAGCAGTACTTC.

This chain uses TRBV30 with TRBJ2-7; D may be TRBD2 (7 bases). In germline, CDR1 is GTSNPN, CDR2 SVGIG (reference sequence). This CDR3 comprises 14 residues. Trimming removed 4 bases from V and 3 bases from J, with 16 bases in between. The chain's CDR3 is CAWTQGTTRYEQYF. The CDR3 DNA reads as TGTGCCTGGACGCAGGGGACTACCCGCTACGAGCAGTACTTC.

CDR3: CASLGDESGYTF. The CDR3 DNA reads as TGTGCCAGTTTAGGGGATGAGAGCGGCTACACCTTC. The chain recombines TRBV28 with TRBJ1-2; possibly TRBD1 for D (5 bases). V dropped 9 bases and J dropped 8 bases, with 16 bases sitting between them. The CDR3 has 12 residues. Germline V gene data show CDR1 as MDHEN and CDR2 as SYDVKM.

This chain uses TRBV5-1 with TRBJ2-3; D may be TRBD1 (6 bases). The germline CDR1 and CDR2 sequences are SGHRS and YFSETQ. Trimming pared 0 bases from V and 1 base from J, leaving 15 bases between. CDR3 length equals 17 residues. CDR3 nucleotide sequence: TGCGCCAGCAGCTTGGAACGCAGGGGTGGGGGCACAGATACGCAGTATTTT. Amino acids: CASSLERRGGGTDTQYF.

The rearrangement joins TRBV5-1 to TRBJ2-2, with 11 positions matching TRBD1. The CDR3 consists of 16 residues. J was trimmed by 7 bases and V by 4 bases; bases with no gene match: 9. Germline V lookup: CDR1 SGHRS, CDR2 YFSETQ. CDR3 sequence reads: CASSPTGTGGGGELFF. In DNA form, the CDR3 reads TGCGCCAGCAGCCCCACCGGGACAGGGGGAGGCGGGGAGCTGTTTTTT.

This chain uses TRBV7-9 with TRBJ1-2, with D tentatively TRBD1 (5 bases). This CDR3 is built from 14 residues. Trimming removed 1 base at V and 2 bases at J, with 8 bases between. Germline lookup yields CDR1 SEHNR and CDR2 FQNEAQ (reference sequence). The CDR3 region has the DNA TGTGCCAGCAGCTTAGGTGACAGAAACTATGGCTACACCTTC. Amino acids: CASSLGDRNYGYTF.

This chain uses TRBV19 with TRBJ2-2, with D uncertain. V dropped 5 bases and J dropped 0 bases, with 16 bases sitting between them. CDR3 length equals 17 residues. Germline V gives CDR1 LNHDA, CDR2 SQIVND (reference sequence). CDR3 region: CASSLSGPLTNTGELFF. Here the CDR3 DNA reads TGTGCCAGTAGTCTGAGTGGACCTCTTACGAACACCGGGGAGCTGTTTTTT.

This chain connects TRBV5-1 to TRBJ1-4; a possible D gene is TRBD1 (5 bases). In germline, CDR1 is SGHRS, CDR2 YFSETQ. The CDR3 is made up of 16 amino acids. V was shortened by 1 base and J by 0 bases, with 10 bases between the two germline ends. CDR3 nucleotide sequence: TGCGCCAGCAGCTTGAGTGGGGGGACAACTAATGAAAAACTGTTTTTT. It specifies CASSLSGGTTNEKLFF.

CDR3 DNA sequence: TGTGCTAGTGGTTTGGTGGGAGGGAATCAGCCCCAGCATTTT. This codes for CASGLVGGNQPQHF. The chain uses TRBV12-5 and TRBJ1-5; D is unresolved. The CDR3 runs to 14 residues. Trimming removed 0 bases at V and 4 bases at J, with 7 bases between. CDR1 is LGHNT and CDR2 is FRNRAP in the germline V gene.

The chain joins TRBV6-1 to TRBJ2-3; 7 bases are shared with TRBD2. The CDR3 consists of 17 residues. CDR1 is MNHNS and CDR2 is SASEGT in the germline V gene. With 2 bases clipped from V and 3 bases from J, the junction kept 11 bases outside the gene matches. In DNA form, the CDR3 reads TGTGCCAGCAGTGAATTTAGCCATGGGGGGGGAACAGATACGCAGTATTTT. As protein: CASSEFSHGGGTDTQYF.

This chain links TRBV27 with TRBJ2-7; the D gene is possibly TRBD1 (5 bases). This CDR3 is built from 17 residues. The germline V gene encodes CDR1 MNHEY and CDR2 SMNVEV (reference sequence). The V end was cut by 7 bases, the J end by 1 base, with 23 bases between. The CDR3: CASKLRADKTFSYEQYF. The CDR3 DNA sequence: TGTGCCAGCAAGCTCAGGGCGGACAAGACCTTTTCCTACGAGCAGTACTTC.

V and J are TRBV6-5 and TRBJ2-5, with 10 nucleotides matching TRBD2. This CDR3 has 15 residues. The ends lost 4 bases at V and 7 bases at J; junction bases unmatched: 9. CDR1 is MNHEY, CDR2 SVGAGI, per germline. Written as DNA, the CDR3 is TGTGCCAGCAGTTCGGCTAGCGGGGGTTATGCGACCCAGTACTTC. Translating it yields CASSSASGGYATQYF.

The CDR3 sequence is CASTPSGSTDTQYF. DNA for the CDR3: TGTGCCAGCACCCCTAGTGGTAGCACAGATACGCAGTATTTT. V gene TRBV7-2 combines with J gene TRBJ2-3; D not certain. V was cut by 7 bases and J by 0 bases, with 11 bases left in between. The CDR3 runs 14 residues. Per the germline V gene, CDR1 is SGHTA and CDR2 is FQGNSA.

The V gene is TRBV2, the J gene TRBJ1-4; D is uncertain. V lost 7 bases, J lost 7 bases, and 19 bases lay in between. The CDR3 sequence is 15 residues long. The germline CDR1 and CDR2 sequences are SNHLY and FYNNEI. As DNA, the CDR3 is TGTGCCAGCATGAGCGGTAGGGTCTACGGTGAAAAACTGTTTTTT. This codes for CASMSGRVYGEKLFF.